This T cell receptor (beta chain) was retrieved from a study of blood T cell repertoires in COVID-19. Produced via immunoSEQ multiplex PCR; TCRdb's table is partial and in-frame only. The sample has about 250,000 clones; about 85% are singletons. Germline V gene data show CDR1 as MNHEY and CDR2 as SVGAGI. This CDR3 comprises 14 residues. The V segment lost 5 bases and the J segment 5 bases; nucleotides outside the gene matches: 5. Participants spanned ages about 18 to 100 years and resided in about two dozen US areas. The clonotype originates from a woman aged 25 to 45 with acute COVID-19. Source material: PBMCs or T cells enriched from blood (not recorded which). This sequence joins TRBV6-5 and TRBJ1-5; TRBD1 aligns across 8 bases. The CDR3 DNA sequence: TGTGCCAGCAGTCCACGACAGGGGTATCAGCCCCAGCATTTT. Translation gives CASSPRQGYQPQHF.